This T cell receptor (beta chain) was captured by sequencing in a study of T cells in Graves' hyperthyroidism and ophthalmopathy. TCR beta CDR3 region amplification was performed from RNA transcripts. The HTBI primer set was used in a first-round RT-PCR of the TCR CDR3. Each CDR3 protein is one row after TCRdb ran MiXCR on the multiplex PCR reads. Of approximately 510,000 distinct CDR3 sequences listed, 40% to 55% were seen once; the top ten hold about two fifths. The CDR3 consists of 13 residues. CDR1 is PRHDT, CDR2 FYEKMQ, per germline (reference sequence). Trimming shortened V by 5 bases and J by 10 bases, and 18 bases separated the two germline ends. Findings of the study overall: Most expanded thyroid clonotypes above 0.001 recurred in blood.

This clonotype showed up just a few times. Its target is not known. The chain couples TRBV13 to TRBJ2-7; D might be TRBD2 (6 bases). The TCR sequence derives from an adult woman with Graves' disease, either hyperthyroidism or ophthalmopathy (not recorded which). Sequences were obtained from peripheral blood or thyroid tissue (not recorded which). The CDR3 DNA sequence: TGTGCCAGCAGCCCGGGACGGGGGAACGGCCAGTACTTC. Amino acids: CASSPGRGNGQYF.